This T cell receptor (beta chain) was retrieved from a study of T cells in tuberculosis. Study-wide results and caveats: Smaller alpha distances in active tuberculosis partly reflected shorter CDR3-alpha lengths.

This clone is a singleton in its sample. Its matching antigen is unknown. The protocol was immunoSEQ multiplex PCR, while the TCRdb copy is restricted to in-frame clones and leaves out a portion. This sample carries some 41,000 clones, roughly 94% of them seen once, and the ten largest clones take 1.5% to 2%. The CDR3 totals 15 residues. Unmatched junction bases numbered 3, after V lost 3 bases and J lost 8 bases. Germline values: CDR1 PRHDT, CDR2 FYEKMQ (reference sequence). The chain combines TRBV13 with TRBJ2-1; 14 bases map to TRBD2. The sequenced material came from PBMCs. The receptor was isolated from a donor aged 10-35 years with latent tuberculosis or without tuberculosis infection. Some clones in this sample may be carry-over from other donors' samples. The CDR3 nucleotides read TGTGCCAGCAGCTTGGGACTAGCGGGAGTCTATGAGCAGTTCTTC. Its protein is CASSLGLAGVYEQFF.